This T cell receptor beta chain came from a study of blood T cell repertoires in COVID-19. About the research overall: Sources were T cells, B-cell-depleted T cells, or PBMCs; the material itself was cDNA or gDNA.

In germline, CDR1 is MNHEY, CDR2 SMNVEV (reference sequence). Trimming removed 1 base at V and 5 bases at J, with 3 bases between. This CDR3 has 12 residues. Per the original methods: Reference gene primer amplification gave estimated nucleated cell counts. The table came from immunoSEQ multiplex PCR; TCRdb's copy has only in-frame clones and leaves some out. Clone size and the V and J calls come from that table; the DNA yielded D and trimming. The sample holds some 44,000 clones; about 88% are singletons and the top ten take over 2%. Input material: peripheral blood. The TCR comes from a human donor in a cohort sampled during active COVID-19. The rearrangement links TRBV27 to TRBJ2-1; D not resolved. The CDR3 sequence is CASSLLNNEQFF. The CDR3 DNA reads TGTGCCAGCAGTTTATTAAACAATGAGCAGTTCTTC.